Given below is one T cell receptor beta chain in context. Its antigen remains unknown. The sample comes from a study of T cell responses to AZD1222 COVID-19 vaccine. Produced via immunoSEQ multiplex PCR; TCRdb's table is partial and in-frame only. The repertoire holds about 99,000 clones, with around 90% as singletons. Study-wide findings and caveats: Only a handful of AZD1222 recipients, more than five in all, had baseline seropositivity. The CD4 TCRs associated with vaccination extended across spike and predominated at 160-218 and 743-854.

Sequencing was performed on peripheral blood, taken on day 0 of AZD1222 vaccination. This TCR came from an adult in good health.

The CDR3 loop is CASTPGVHSNQPQHF. CDR3 nucleotides: TGTGCCAGCACTCCGGGAGTCCATAGCAATCAGCCCCAGCATTTT. V usage is TRBV6-5 and J usage is TRBJ1-5; no firm D call. The CDR3 contains 15 residues. Germline V gene data show CDR1 as MNHEY and CDR2 as SVGAGI. V shed 7 bases and J shed 0 bases, with 13 bases lying between them.